The 9 T cell receptor beta chains presented below share a single source sample, sequenced in a study of shared clonotypes between healthy human individuals. Naive CD8 cells lacked CD45RO, underwent positive selection for CCR7 and left out terminally differentiated effector memory CD45RA+ cells. Sequenced by immunoSEQ multiplex PCR; TCRdb stores in-frame clones only, minus some. The table records millions of clones, about 95% of them present only once. The sample comprised naive CD8+ T cells sorted from blood. Receptor source: a man in his late teens or twenties in good health.

This clone has only one observation. The CDR3 bases are TGTGCCAGCAGCGCCTGGGACAGGGGTTCTAACGAGCAGTACTTC. Translated: CASSAWDRGSNEQYF. The chain has TRBV7-6 and TRBJ2-7; 10 bases are shared with TRBD1. In germline, CDR1 is SGHVS, CDR2 FNYEAQ. V trimming: 5 bases; J trimming: 5 bases; junction bases outside the gene matches: 9. The CDR3 runs to 15 residues.

This chain connects TRBV10-3 to TRBJ2-5; possibly TRBD2 for D (5 bases). The length of the CDR3 is 12 residues. CDR1 is ENHRY and CDR2 is SYGVKD in the germline V gene. Trimming pared 10 bases from V and 1 base from J, leaving 10 bases between. CDR3 coding DNA: TGTGCCACCCGAGGGTTCCAAGAGACCCAGTACTTC. This codes for CATRGFQETQYF.

The chain uses TRBV11-2 and TRBJ2-7; 7 bases align to TRBD1. The CDR3 totals 14 residues. The V and J ends lost 5 bases and 2 bases, in that order; junction bases with no gene match: 6. Germline loops: CDR1 SGHAT, CDR2 FQNNGV. CDR3 in DNA: TGTGCCAGCAGCCCGTTGACAGGGACCTACGAGCAGTACTTC. Translating gives CASSPLTGTYEQYF.

Turning to this clone: Other DNA sequences in this sample translate to the same CDR3. V is TRBV6-5 and J is TRBJ2-2; 7 bases match TRBD1. This CDR3 has 15 amino acids. The V gene end was trimmed by 1 base and the J gene end by 3 bases; junction bases not matched to a gene: 2. Per the germline V gene, CDR1 is MNHEY and CDR2 is SVGAGI. CDR3 sequence: CASSYYRGDTGELFF. DNA for the CDR3: TGTGCCAGCAGTTACTACAGGGGCGACACCGGGGAGCTGTTTTTT.

The gene calls are TRBV11-2 and TRBJ2-1; 9 positions agree with TRBD2. CDR1 SGHAT and CDR2 FQNNGV come from the germline V gene. V was clipped by 3 bases and J by 7 bases; unmatched bases: 7. CDR3 length equals 15 residues. CDR3 bases: TGTGCCAGCAGCTTTACAGGGGCGGGAGGGAATGAGCAGTTCTTC. Its protein is CASSFTGAGGNEQFF.

About this clone itself: Other DNA sequences of this sample code for an identical CDR3. The chain combines TRBV5-1 with TRBJ2-7; maybe TRBD2 (6 bases). The germline gives CDR1 SGHRS, CDR2 YFSETQ. V was trimmed by 0 bases and J by 3 bases, leaving 7 bases between them. The CDR3 sequence is 13 residues long. CDR3 in DNA: TGCGCCAGCAGCTTGGGGCGGGACTACGAGCAGTACTTC. Translated: CASSLGRDYEQYF.

The chain uses TRBV4-3 and TRBJ2-7; 7 bases match TRBD1. The CDR3 runs to 13 residues. Germline CDR1 LGHNA, CDR2 YSLEER. V trimming: 4 bases; J trimming: 6 bases; junction bases outside the gene matches: 6. The CDR3 DNA reads as TGCGCCAGCAGCCCCGACAGGGTACGCGAGCAGTACTTC. Amino acids: CASSPDRVREQYF.

The gene calls are TRBV29-1 and TRBJ2-1; the match to TRBD2 covers 13 bases. With 3 bases clipped from V and 7 bases from J, the junction kept 15 bases outside the gene matches. The CDR3 covers 18 residues. Germline CDR1 SQVTM, CDR2 ANQGSEA. CDR3 coding DNA: TGCAGCGTTGAGAAAATGGTTGTGGGGGGACTAGCGGGGAATGAGCAGTTCTTC. Translated: CSVEKMVVGGLAGNEQFF.

The chain carries TRBV27 and TRBJ1-1; D remains unclear. Trimming removed 2 bases at V and 4 bases at J, with 14 bases between. The CDR3 spans 15 residues. Germline CDR1 is MNHEY and CDR2 is SMNVEV (reference sequence). CDR3 sequence: CASSLRYSGGTEAFF. In DNA form, the CDR3 reads TGTGCCAGCAGTTTAAGATACAGTGGCGGCACTGAAGCTTTCTTT.